This T cell receptor (beta chain) was captured by sequencing in a study of blood T cell repertoires in COVID-19. As for the study in general: Whether acute or convalescent, the COVID-19 samples came from the United States, Italy and Spain. Sources were T cells, B-cell-depleted T cells, or PBMCs; the material itself was cDNA or gDNA.

In the source study's methods: Nucleated cell counts were estimated from reference gene primer amplification. Produced via immunoSEQ multiplex PCR; TCRdb's table is partial and in-frame only. V and J calls and clone size follow that table, whereas D and trimming were derived from the DNA. The table lists approximately 90,000 clones, around nine tenths of them singletons. This CDR3 has 14 amino acids. The trim removed 1 base at V and 2 bases at J, leaving 2 bases unmatched. The germline CDR1 and CDR2 sequences are SGHRS and YFSETQ. This clonotype was obtained from an elderly woman with acute or convalescent COVID-19. The chain uses TRBV5-1 and TRBJ2-7; 8 positions agree with TRBD1. What was sequenced was peripheral blood. The CDR3 DNA sequence: TGCGCCAGCAGCTTGAGACAGGGGACCTACGAGCAGTACTTC. It encodes CASSLRQGTYEQYF.